This TCR beta chain was captured in a study of response to subunit inactivated influenza vaccine. Points from the study as a whole: Researchers suggested that each seasonal influenza vaccination recruits few new T cells.

Regarding this clonotype: Its specificity is unknown.

TCRdb processed the RT-PCR reads anew with MiXCR; each CDR3 protein has one entry. The table includes over 450,000 distinct CDR3 sequences, over 10% detected once. With 0 bases removed from V and 4 bases from J, the gap between germline ends came to 12 bases. Germline V CDR1 and CDR2: SGHAT, FQNNGV. CDR3 length equals 15 residues. The material was PBMCs from blood, obtained around seven weeks after vaccination. The J gene is TRBJ2-5, the V gene TRBV11-2; a possible D gene is TRBD1 (5 bases). The receptor's source is a man aged 45-65 years who received an inactivated influenza vaccine. CDR3 nucleotide sequence: TGTGCCAGCAGCTTAGATCTATGGCAGGGAGAGACCCAGTACTTC. It specifies CASSLDLWQGETQYF.